One and the same sample provided the 3 T cell receptor beta chains below, sequenced in a study of control samples from healthy donors and cancer patients (dated by TCRdb to 2018 to 2021). Receptor amplification or capture employed the immunoSEQ multiplex PCR assay. Drawn from immuneACCESS, this table holds only the in-frame rearrangements with V and J called that TCRdb kept. Clones are partly lost; checked studies trace under half to an unresolved V gene and leave the rest unexplained. The sample table records about 220,000 clones; just under 95% of these occur just once. 1.5% of the sample rests with the top ten. The source material was blood. All receptors derive from a man aged 50 to 59 in good health.

This chain uses TRBV7-9 with TRBJ2-7; a weak D match, TRBD1 (5 bases). With 2 bases removed from V and 7 bases from J, the gap between germline ends came to 15 bases. The CDR3 extends over 14 amino acids. Germline V gene data show CDR1 as SEHNR and CDR2 as FQNEAQ (reference sequence). CDR3 nucleotide sequence: TGTGCCAGCAGCTTATCAGGGCTAATTCTAGAGCAGTACTTC. Translation gives CASSLSGLILEQYF.

The genes are TRBV7-9 and TRBJ2-3; D is ambiguous. There are 11 residues in the CDR3. The germline gives CDR1 SEHNR, CDR2 FQNEAQ (reference sequence). The V gene lost 2 bases and the J gene lost 8 bases, with 5 bases spanning the gap. CDR3 nucleotide sequence: TGTGCCAGCAGCTTATTCGGTACGCAGTATTTT. Translating gives CASSLFGTQYF.

This chain joins TRBV27 and TRBJ1-2; D unclear. Between the trimmed V and J ends, which lost 6 bases and 6 bases, there was a span of 14 bases. The germline V gene has CDR1 MNHEY and CDR2 SMNVEV (reference sequence). The CDR3 runs 13 residues. The CDR3: CASRRKVEDGYTF. CDR3 bases: TGTGCCAGCAGGAGGAAGGTGGAGGATGGCTACACCTTC.